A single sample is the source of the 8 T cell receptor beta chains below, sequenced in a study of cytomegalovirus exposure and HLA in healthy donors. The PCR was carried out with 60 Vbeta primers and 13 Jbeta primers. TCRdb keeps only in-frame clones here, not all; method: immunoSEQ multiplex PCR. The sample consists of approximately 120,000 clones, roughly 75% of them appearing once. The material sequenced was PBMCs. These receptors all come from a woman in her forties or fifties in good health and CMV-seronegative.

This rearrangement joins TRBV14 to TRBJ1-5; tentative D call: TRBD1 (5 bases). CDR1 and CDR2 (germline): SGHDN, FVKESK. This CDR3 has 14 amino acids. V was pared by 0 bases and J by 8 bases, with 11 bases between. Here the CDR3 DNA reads TGTGCCAGCAGCCAAGATTGGGGCGGAGAGCCCCAGCATTTT. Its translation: CASSQDWGGEPQHF.

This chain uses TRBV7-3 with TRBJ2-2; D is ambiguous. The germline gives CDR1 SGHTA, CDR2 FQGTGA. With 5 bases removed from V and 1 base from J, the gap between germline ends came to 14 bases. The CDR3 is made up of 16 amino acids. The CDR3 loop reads CASSPSASRNTGELFF. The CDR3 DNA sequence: TGTGCCAGCAGCCCCTCCGCTAGTAGGAACACCGGGGAGCTGTTTTTT. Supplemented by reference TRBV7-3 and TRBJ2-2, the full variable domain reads GAGVSQTPSNKVTEKGKYVELRCDPISGHTALYWYRQSLGQGPEFLIYFQGTGAADDSGLPNDRFFAVRPEGSVSTLKIQRTERGDSAVYLCASSPSASRNTGELFFGEGSRLTVL.

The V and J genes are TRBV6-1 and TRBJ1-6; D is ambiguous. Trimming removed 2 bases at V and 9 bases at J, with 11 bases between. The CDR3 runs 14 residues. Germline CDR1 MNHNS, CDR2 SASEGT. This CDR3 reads CASSENTAISPLHF. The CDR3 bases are TGTGCCAGCAGTGAAAATACAGCAATTTCACCCCTCCACTTT.

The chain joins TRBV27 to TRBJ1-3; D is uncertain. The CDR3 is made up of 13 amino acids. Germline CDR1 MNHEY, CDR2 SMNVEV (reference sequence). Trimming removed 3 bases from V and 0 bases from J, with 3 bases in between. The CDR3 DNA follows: TGTGCCAGCAGTTTCAGCTCTGGAAACACCATATATTTT. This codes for CASSFSSGNTIYF.

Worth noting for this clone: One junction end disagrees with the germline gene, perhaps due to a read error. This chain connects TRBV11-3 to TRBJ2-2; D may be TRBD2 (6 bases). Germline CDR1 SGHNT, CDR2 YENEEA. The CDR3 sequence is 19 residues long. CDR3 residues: CASSLDRLTGSHNTGGLFF. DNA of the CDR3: TGTGCCAGCAGCTTAGATCGACTTACAGGATCGCATAACACCGGGGGGCTGTTTTTT.

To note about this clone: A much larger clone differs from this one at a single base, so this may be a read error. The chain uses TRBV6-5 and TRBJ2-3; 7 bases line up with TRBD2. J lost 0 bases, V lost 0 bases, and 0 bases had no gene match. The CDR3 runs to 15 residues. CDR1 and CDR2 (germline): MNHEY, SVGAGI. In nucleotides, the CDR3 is TGTGCCAGCAGTTACTCTAGCGGGAGCACAGATACGCAGTATTTT. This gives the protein CASSYSSGSTDTQYF.

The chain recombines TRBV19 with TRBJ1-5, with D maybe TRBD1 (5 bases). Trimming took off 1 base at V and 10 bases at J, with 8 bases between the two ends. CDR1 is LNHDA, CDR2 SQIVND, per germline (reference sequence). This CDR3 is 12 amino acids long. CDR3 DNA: TGTGCCAGTAGTATAGCAGGGAACCCCCAGCATTTT. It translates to CASSIAGNPQHF.

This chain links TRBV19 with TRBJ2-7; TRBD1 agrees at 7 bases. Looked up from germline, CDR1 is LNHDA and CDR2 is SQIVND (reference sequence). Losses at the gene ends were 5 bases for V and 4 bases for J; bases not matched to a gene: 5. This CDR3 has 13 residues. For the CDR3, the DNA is TGTGCCAGTAGTTTGGGCAGGGGGTACGAGCAGTACTTC. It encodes CASSLGRGYEQYF.